This TCR beta chain appears in the sequencing data of a study of PD-L1 blockade in urothelial cancer. Looking at the study overall: Blood was subjected to analysis at 3 weeks (second dose) and 6 weeks following treatment start.

Time point described: pretreatment peripheral blood. Urothelial carcinoma affected the patients, and it was locally advanced or metastatic. Sampling of each patient yielded between 1 and 8 specimens, collected pretreatment and on-treatment. TCRdb's table, derived via immunoSEQ multiplex PCR, lists solely in-frame clones and lacks some. The sample lists about 56,000 clones, 65% to 90% occurring once. CDR1 and CDR2 (germline): MGHRA, YSYEKL. CDR3 length equals 17 residues. With 0 bases clipped from V and 7 bases from J, the junction kept 13 bases outside the gene matches. Material: PBMCs, obtained around atezolizumab (anti-PD-L1) treatment. The chain combines TRBV4-1 with TRBJ1-2; 8 bases agree with TRBD1. This receptor was identified in a man between 65 and 85 years old with urothelial cancer. The CDR3 loop is CASSQDNRGKGLGGYTF. CDR3 bases: TGCGCCAGCAGCCAAGATAACAGGGGGAAGGGGTTAGGTGGCTACACCTTC.